The next 27 T cell receptor beta chains were all read from a single sample in a study of shared clonotypes between healthy human individuals. Measured with immunoSEQ multiplex PCR; TCRdb has only the in-frame clones, and not every one. The repertoire holds 2 million to 2.5 million clones, with over 85% as singletons. Sequencing was done on a sample of naive CD4+ T cells from PBMCs. Documented subset: CD45RA+ positively selected. These receptors were collected from a man aged 18 to 30 in good health. Some clones in this sample may be carry-over from other donors' samples.

This chain uses TRBV18 with TRBJ1-3; maybe TRBD1 (6 bases). CDR1 and CDR2 (germline): KGHSH, LQKENI. The CDR3 consists of 15 residues. V gave up 0 bases and J gave up 0 bases, with 6 bases separating them. CDR3 loop: CASSPPTGSGNTIYF. The CDR3 DNA follows: TGTGCCAGCTCACCACCGACAGGCTCTGGAAACACCATATATTTT.

The chain is built from TRBV5-1 and TRBJ2-3; TRBD2 might be the D (6 bases). The CDR3 totals 20 residues. Trimming removed 3 bases from V and 4 bases from J, with 30 bases in between. The germline V gene has CDR1 SGHRS and CDR2 YFSETQ. In nucleotides, the CDR3 is TGCGCCAGCAGCTATCCCCGGGACTCAAGGTCCCTCTTGGCGGCAGATACGCAGTATTTT. Its protein is CASSYPRDSRSLLAADTQYF. Full variable domain (remainder filled in from reference TRBV5-1 and TRBJ2-3): KAGVTQTPRYLIKTRGQQVTLSCSPISGHRSVSWYQQTPGQGLQFLFEYFSETQRNKGNFPGRFSGRQFSNSRSEMNVSTLELGDSALYLCASSYPRDSRSLLAADTQYFGPGTRLTVL.

The CDR3 protein is CASSLAGGVGMNTEAFF. Written as DNA, the CDR3 is TGTGCCAGCAGCTTAGCTGGGGGGGTAGGTATGAACACTGAAGCTTTCTTT. The chain recombines TRBV7-2 with TRBJ1-1, with D possibly being TRBD1 (5 bases). Trimming removed 0 bases at V and 0 bases at J, with 14 bases between. The CDR3 extends over 17 amino acids. Germline CDR1 SGHTA, CDR2 FQGNSA.

The gene calls are TRBV7-2 and TRBJ2-1; unclear D gene. The CDR3 covers 14 residues. V dropped 1 base and J dropped 7 bases, with 11 bases sitting between them. CDR1 and CDR2 (germline): SGHTA, FQGNSA. This chain's CDR3 is CASSLESRWNEQFF. Written as DNA, the CDR3 is TGTGCCAGCAGCTTAGAGTCTAGATGGAATGAGCAGTTCTTC.

Worth noting for this clone: Other DNA variants within this sample encode the same CDR3. The chain recombines TRBV10-1 with TRBJ2-1, with 13 bases that match TRBD2. The V gene's germline CDR1 is WNHNN and CDR2 SYGVQD (reference sequence). The CDR3 extends over 20 amino acids. Losses at the gene ends were 2 bases for V and 0 bases for J; bases not matched to a gene: 10. CDR3 protein: CASSETGTSGTRSSYNEQFF. Here the CDR3 DNA reads TGCGCCAGCAGTGAGACCGGGACTAGCGGGACGCGAAGCTCCTACAATGAGCAGTTCTTC.

The chain recombines TRBV20-1 with TRBJ2-7; D is unresolved. The CDR3 is 10 amino acids. V was pared by 2 bases and J by 7 bases, with 6 bases between. Looked up from germline, CDR1 is DFQATT and CDR2 is SNEGSKA (reference sequence). The CDR3 DNA follows: TGCAGTGCTAGAACTGGAGAGCAGTACTTC. It is translated as CSARTGEQYF.

Note on this clone: The sample contains more than one DNA sequence encoding this CDR3. CDR3 coding DNA: TGTGCCAGCTCACCACCAGGGACAGGGAACACCGGGGAGCTGTTTTTT. Translating gives CASSPPGTGNTGELFF. The genes are TRBV18 and TRBJ2-2; 8 bases align to TRBD1. The CDR3 runs to 16 residues. V was clipped by 0 bases and J by 1 base; unmatched bases: 1. CDR1 KGHSH and CDR2 LQKENI come from the germline V gene.

Points on this clone: This sample also contains other DNA sequences that code for the same CDR3. The V and J genes are TRBV7-2 and TRBJ2-1, with D uncertain. V was shortened by 1 base and J by 0 bases, with 4 bases between the two germline ends. CDR1 SGHTA and CDR2 FQGNSA come from the germline V gene. There are 14 residues in the CDR3. CDR3 nucleotides: TGTGCCAGCAGCTTAGTGCCCTCCTACAATGAGCAGTTCTTC. Translated: CASSLVPSYNEQFF.

Note on this clone: Other DNA variants within this sample encode the same CDR3. The chain links TRBV10-3 to TRBJ1-5; 8 bases map to TRBD1. Germline assignment: CDR1 ENHRY and CDR2 SYGVKD. This CDR3 region has 15 residues. V lost 0 bases to trimming and J lost 3 bases; unmatched junction nucleotides: 1. CDR3 region: CAISESGQDNQPQHF. DNA for the CDR3: TGTGCCATCAGTGAGTCGGGACAGGACAATCAGCCCCAGCATTTT.

J is TRBJ2-6 and V is TRBV21-1; the DNA was not compared with TRBD1, the D call given in the table. TRBV21-1 is classified as a pseudogene. This CDR3 has 19 residues. The CDR3 spells CASSILSGKQLSGANVLTF. DNA for the CDR3: TGTGCCAGCAGCATCCTGTCAGGGAAACAGCTCTCTGGGGCCAACGTCCTGACTTTC.

The chain couples TRBV6-6 to TRBJ1-4; maybe TRBD1 (6 bases). The CDR3 is 12 residues long. Trimming took 5 bases from V and 9 from J, leaving 10 bases between them. Looked up from germline, CDR1 is MNHNY and CDR2 is SVGAGI (reference sequence). This CDR3 is CASSVTGQKLFF. The CDR3 region has the DNA TGTGCCAGCAGTGTGACAGGTCAAAAACTGTTTTTT.

The J gene is TRBJ1-2, the V gene TRBV28; D not resolved. Germline V gene sequence: CDR1 MDHEN, CDR2 SYDVKM. This CDR3 has 13 amino acids. The V end was cut by 0 bases, the J end by 9 bases, with 11 bases between. The CDR3 reads CASSLWAPPSYTF. CDR3 nucleotide sequence: TGTGCCAGCAGTTTATGGGCACCCCCTAGCTACACCTTC.

The chain combines TRBV30 with TRBJ2-4; TRBD1 is a possible D gene (6 bases). The germline V gene has CDR1 GTSNPN and CDR2 SVGIG (reference sequence). The CDR3 covers 15 residues. The ends were cut back, 5 bases at V and 0 bases at J, with 14 bases in the middle. The CDR3 nucleotides read TGTGCCTGGGCCCGGGACATCGTAGCCAAAAACATTCAGTACTTC. This sequence encodes CAWARDIVAKNIQYF.

J is TRBJ1-1 and V is TRBV7-2; D is unclear. Germline V gene data show CDR1 as SGHTA and CDR2 as FQGNSA. Deletions cut 5 bases from V and 0 bases from J, with 13 bases between. The CDR3 spans 15 residues. The CDR3 sequence: CASSPPQVMNTEAFF. CDR3 in DNA: TGTGCCAGCAGCCCTCCACAAGTAATGAACACTGAAGCTTTCTTT.

The rearrangement joins TRBV7-9 to TRBJ2-2; D remains unclear. V lost 6 bases, J lost 4 bases, and 21 bases lay in between. This CDR3 spans 17 amino acids. Germline CDR1 SEHNR, CDR2 FQNEAQ (reference sequence). CDR3: CASREYGADWGTGELFF. The CDR3 bases are TGTGCCAGCAGGGAATATGGTGCGGATTGGGGCACCGGGGAGCTGTTTTTT.

The chain carries TRBV9 and TRBJ1-1; D call uncertain. The germline V gene has CDR1 SGDLS and CDR2 YYNGEE. The CDR3 contains 14 residues. V lost 4 bases to trimming and J lost 4 bases, with 14 bases between them. The CDR3, as DNA: TGTGCCAGCAGCCCCCGGTCGGGTGCCACTGAAGCTTTCTTT. It yields the protein CASSPRSGATEAFF.

The chain has TRBV9 and TRBJ2-5; the match to TRBD1 covers 10 bases. The CDR3 consists of 16 residues. Losses at the gene ends were 3 bases for V and 9 bases for J; bases not matched to a gene: 14. Germline V lookup: CDR1 SGDLS, CDR2 YYNGEE. The CDR3 loop is CASSASPGTGVNPQYF. DNA for the CDR3: TGTGCCAGCAGCGCCAGCCCCGGGACAGGGGTGAATCCCCAGTACTTC.

The V and J genes are TRBV7-2 and TRBJ2-3; D not resolved. The CDR3 length is 18 residues. The germline CDR1 and CDR2 sequences are SGHTA and FQGNSA. V was cut by 1 base and J by 0 bases, with 17 bases left in between. In DNA form, the CDR3 reads TGTGCCAGCAGCTTAGTTTACGAGGTTTCGGTGAGCACAGATACGCAGTATTTT. It specifies CASSLVYEVSVSTDTQYF. The whole variable domain, filled in from reference TRBV7-2 and TRBJ2-3, reads GAGVSQSPSNKVTEKGKDVELRCDPISGHTALYWYRQSLGQGLEFLIYFQGNSAPDKSGLPSDRFSAERTGGSVSTLTIQRTQQEDSAVYLCASSLVYEVSVSTDTQYFGPGTRLTVL.

There are a few counts of this clone. CDR3 loop: CASGAEGYTEAFF. As DNA, the CDR3 is TGTGCTAGTGGCGCGGAGGGGTACACTGAAGCTTTCTTT. V gene TRBV12-5 combines with J gene TRBJ1-1, with D perhaps matching TRBD1 (5 bases). Germline CDR1 is LGHNT and CDR2 is FRNRAP. V lost 6 bases to trimming and J lost 3 bases, with 11 bases between them. The CDR3 loop spans 13 amino acids.

This rearrangement joins TRBV18 to TRBJ2-5, with 8 bases fitting TRBD1. The CDR3 consists of 15 residues. In germline, CDR1 is KGHSH, CDR2 LQKENI. The J segment lost 7 bases and the V segment lost 5 bases, leaving 12 bases of the junction unmatched. CDR3: CASSERQGKMGTQYF. In nucleotides, the CDR3 is TGTGCCAGCTCAGAGCGACAGGGGAAAATGGGGACCCAGTACTTC.

Only one count was recorded for this clone. Other DNA sequences of this sample code for an identical CDR3. CDR3 nucleotides: TGTGCCAGCTCACCACCCCTAGCGGGAGCCTCCTACAATGAGCAGTTCTTC. Translating gives CASSPPLAGASYNEQFF. The gene calls are TRBV18 and TRBJ2-1, with 10 nucleotides matching TRBD2. V dropped 0 bases and J dropped 0; count of bases not matched to a gene: 2. The CDR3 has 17 amino acids. Germline CDR1 and CDR2: KGHSH and LQKENI.

This clone was recorded once. The chain joins TRBV11-1 to TRBJ2-5; TRBD1 might be the D (6 bases). The J call may be incorrect, as the DNA end agrees better with TRBJ2-7. The CDR3 consists of 15 residues. Per the germline V gene, CDR1 is SGHAT and CDR2 is FQDESV (reference sequence). The CDR3 spells CASSFRTASSYEQYF. CDR3 bases: TGTGCCAGCAGCTTCCGGACAGCTAGCTCCTACGAGCAGTACTTC.

The chain is built from TRBV4-1 and TRBJ2-7, with 9 bases aligning to TRBD2. Germline CDR1 reads MGHRA; CDR2 reads YSYEKL. Trimming removed 4 bases from V and 6 bases from J; junction bases left unmatched: 13. The length of the CDR3 is 16 residues. The chain's CDR3 is CASSPTFTAGGREQYF. CDR3 sequence (DNA): TGCGCCAGCAGCCCAACCTTCACCGCGGGAGGGCGCGAGCAGTACTTC.

V gene TRBV7-8 combines with J gene TRBJ1-5; TRBD1 might be the D (6 bases). Between the trimmed V and J ends, which lost 3 bases and 0 bases, there was a span of 12 bases. The CDR3 consists of 16 residues. The V gene's germline CDR1 is SGHVS and CDR2 FQNEAQ. The CDR3 region is CASSFRGGNSNQPQHF. DNA of the CDR3: TGTGCCAGCAGCTTCCGAGGGGGGAATAGCAATCAGCCCCAGCATTTT.

The V gene is TRBV29-1, the J gene TRBJ2-1, with 11 bases fitting TRBD2. CDR1 is SQVTM and CDR2 is ANQGSEA in the germline V gene. The CDR3 has 13 residues. The trim removed 5 bases at V and 9 bases at J, leaving 6 bases unmatched. In nucleotides, the CDR3 is TGCAGCGTTAGCCTAGCGGGAGGAAGTGAGCAGTTCTTC. It encodes CSVSLAGGSEQFF.

The chain recombines TRBV7-3 with TRBJ1-5; D perhaps matches TRBD1 (6 bases). CDR1 and CDR2 from the germline V gene are SGHTA and FQGTGA. Deletions cut 5 bases from V and 5 bases from J, with 13 bases between. The CDR3 runs 14 residues. The CDR3 is CASSLEGGHQPQHF. CDR3 nucleotide sequence: TGTGCCAGCAGCCTAGAGGGGGGACATCAGCCCCAGCATTTT.

CDR3 amino acids: CASSVALRQSGYTF. The CDR3 region has the DNA TGTGCCAGCAGCGTAGCTTTACGACAGAGCGGCTACACCTTC. The chain links TRBV9 to TRBJ1-2; a weak D match, TRBD1 (5 bases). The CDR3 totals 14 residues. The V gene lost 0 bases and the J gene lost 8 bases, with 14 bases spanning the gap. CDR1 SGDLS and CDR2 YYNGEE come from the germline V gene.